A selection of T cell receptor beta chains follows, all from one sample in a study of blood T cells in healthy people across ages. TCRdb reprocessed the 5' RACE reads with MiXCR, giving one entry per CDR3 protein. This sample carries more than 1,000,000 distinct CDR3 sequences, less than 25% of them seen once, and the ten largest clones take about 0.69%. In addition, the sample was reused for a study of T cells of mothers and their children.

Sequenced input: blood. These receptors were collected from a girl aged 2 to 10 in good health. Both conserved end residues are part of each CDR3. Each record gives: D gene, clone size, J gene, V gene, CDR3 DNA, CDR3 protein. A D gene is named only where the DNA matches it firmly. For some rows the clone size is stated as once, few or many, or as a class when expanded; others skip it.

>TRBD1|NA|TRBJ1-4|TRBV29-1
TGCAGCGTGTCAGGGGGTGAGGAAAAACTGTTTTTT
CSVSGGEEKLFF
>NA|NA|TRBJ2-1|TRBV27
TGTGCCAGCAGTTACGGTAGGGAGCAGTTCTTC
CASSYGREQFF
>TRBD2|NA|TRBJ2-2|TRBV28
TGTGCCAGCAGCTTATATCCTAGCGGGAGAGACGGGGAGCTGTTTTTT
CASSLYPSGRDGELFF
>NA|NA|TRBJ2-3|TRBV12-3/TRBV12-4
TGTGCCAGCAGCCTCGAGGCGGGGAGTAGCGCAGATACGCAGTATTTT
CASSLEAGSSADTQYF
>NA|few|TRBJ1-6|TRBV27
TGTGCCAGCAGTTTATATATCGGGAGTAATTCACCCCTCCACTTT
CASSLYIGSNSPLHF
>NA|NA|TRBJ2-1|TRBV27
TGTGCCAGCATGATTTTAAGCTCCTACAATGAGCAGTTCTTC
CASMILSSYNEQFF
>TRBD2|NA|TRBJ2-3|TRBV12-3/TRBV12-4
TGTGCCAGCAGTTTCGCGGGAGAAGTGGCAGATACGCAGTATTTT
CASSFAGEVADTQYF
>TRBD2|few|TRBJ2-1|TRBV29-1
TGCAGCGTTGGACCTGGGACTAGCGGCAACGAGAGGTGGAATGAGCAGTTCTTC
CSVGPGTSGNERWNEQFF
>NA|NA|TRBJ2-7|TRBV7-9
TGTGCCAGCAGCTTAGCAGGGCGGACCCACGAGCAGTACTTC
CASSLAGRTHEQYF
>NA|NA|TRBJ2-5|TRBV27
TGTGCCAGCAGTTTATCGGAGGGCGAGGCCCAGTACTTC
CASSLSEGEAQYF
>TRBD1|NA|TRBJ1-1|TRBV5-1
TGCGCCAGCAGCTTGGAGAGGGACAGGGGCCCCGGAGCTTTCTTT
CASSLERDRGPGAFF
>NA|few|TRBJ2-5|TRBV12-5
TGTGCTAGTGGTGAGGTCCTAGGGGAGTGTTTCTTC
CASGEVLGECFF
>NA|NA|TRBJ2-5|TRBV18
TGTGCCAGCGACGGAGGCGAAGAGACCCAGTACTTC
CASDGGEETQYF
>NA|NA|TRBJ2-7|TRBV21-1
TGTGCCAGCAGCAAATTTAGAGGTTCGGGACGCCGGTTTTACGAGCAGTACTTC
CASSKFRGSGRRFYEQYF
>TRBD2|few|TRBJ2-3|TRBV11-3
TGTGCCAGCAGCTACTATGGGGCGGGGGGCCTCTCAGATACGCAGTATTTT
CASSYYGAGGLSDTQYF
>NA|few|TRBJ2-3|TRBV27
TGTGCCAGCAGCCTAATGGGCGTCGCAGATACGCAGTATTTT
CASSLMGVADTQYF
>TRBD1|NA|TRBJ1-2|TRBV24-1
TGTGCCACCAGTGATTGGACAGGAGACTCCTATGGCTACACCTTC
CATSDWTGDSYGYTF
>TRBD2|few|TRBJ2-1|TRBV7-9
TGTGCCAGCAGCTTCGGACTAGCGGGAACGAATGAGCAGTTCTTC
CASSFGLAGTNEQFF
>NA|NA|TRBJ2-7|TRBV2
TGTGCCAGCACCGACCCTACTCTACACAGGGTTGAGCAGTGCTTC
CASTDPTLHRVEQCF
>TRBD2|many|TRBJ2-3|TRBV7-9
TGTGCCAGCAGCTCACTAGCGGGGGGCACAGATACGCAGTATTTT
CASSSLAGGTDTQYF
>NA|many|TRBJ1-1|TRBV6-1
TGTGCCAGCAGTGAAACAGCGAACACTGAAGCTTTCTTT
CASSETANTEAFF
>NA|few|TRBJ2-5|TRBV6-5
TGTGCCAGCAGTTACGGTGGTGGGGCTCAGGAGACCCAGTACTTC
CASSYGGGAQETQYF
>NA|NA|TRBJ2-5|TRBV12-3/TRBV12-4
TGTGCCAGCAAAAGCCAGGGACGGCCCCAAGAGACCCAGTACTTC
CASKSQGRPQETQYF
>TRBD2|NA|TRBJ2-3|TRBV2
TGTGCCAGCAGTGTTAGCGGGACTAGCACAGATACGCAGTATTTT
CASSVSGTSTDTQYF
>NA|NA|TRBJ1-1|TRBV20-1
TGCAGGACCCAATTCCACATGAACGCTGAAGCTTTCTTT
CRTQFHMNAEAFF
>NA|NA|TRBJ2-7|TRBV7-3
TGTGCCAGCAGCTTGCCAGGGATATTGGAGACCTACGAGCAGTACTTC
CASSLPGILETYEQYF
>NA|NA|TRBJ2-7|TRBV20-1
TGCAGTGCTAGAGATTCCCAGAGGTACCGATACGAGCAGTACTTC
CSARDSQRYRYEQYF
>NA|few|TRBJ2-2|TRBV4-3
TGCGCCAGCAGCCATGGACAGAACACCGGGGAGCTGTTTTTT
CASSHGQNTGELFF